Below are 11 T cell receptor beta chains sequenced from a single sample in a study of cytomegalovirus exposure and HLA in healthy donors. PCR employed 60 Vbeta and 13 Jbeta primers. TCRdb keeps only in-frame clones here, not all; method: immunoSEQ multiplex PCR. The data show approximately 97,000 clones, about 76% seen once. Sequenced sample: PBMCs. The receptor set was obtained from a woman between 70 and 85 years old in good health and CMV-seropositive.

The CDR3 DNA reads as TGTGCCTGGAGTGTACCACCCAGGGACACTGAAGCTTTCTTT. Its protein is CAWSVPPRDTEAFF. The chain joins TRBV30 to TRBJ1-1, with D maybe TRBD1 (5 bases). This CDR3 is built from 14 residues. V gave up 0 bases and J gave up 3 bases, with 11 bases separating them. The germline gives CDR1 GTSNPN, CDR2 SVGIG (reference sequence). The full variable domain, rest sourced from reference TRBV30 and TRBJ1-1, is SQTIHQWPATLVQPVGSPLSLECTVEGTSNPNLYWYRQAAGRGLQLLFYSVGIGQISSEVPQNLSASRPQDRQFILSSKKLLLSDSGFYLCAWSVPPRDTEAFFGQGTRLTVV.

This sequence joins TRBV2 and TRBJ2-5; TRBD1 aligns across 7 bases. J was trimmed by 7 bases and V by 8 bases; bases with no gene match: 19. This CDR3 has 16 amino acids. Germline CDR1 SNHLY, CDR2 FYNNEI. CDR3: CASGLRDRTASATQYF. Here the CDR3 DNA reads TGTGCCAGCGGGCTCAGGGACAGAACCGCGTCGGCGACCCAGTACTTC.

This chain uses TRBV9 with TRBJ2-5; a possible D gene is TRBD2 (6 bases). With the DNA end fitting TRBJ2-7 better, the J assignment may be wrong. This CDR3 comprises 12 residues. CDR1 SGDLS and CDR2 YYNGEE come from the germline V gene. DNA for the CDR3: TGTGCCAGCAGCGCGACTAGTTACGAGCAGTACTTC. Translation gives CASSATSYEQYF.

The rearrangement uses TRBV15 and TRBJ2-5; D is ambiguous. The J call may be mistaken, given a closer DNA end match to TRBJ2-7. Germline CDR1 is LNHNV and CDR2 is YYDKDF (reference sequence). CDR3 length equals 13 residues. CDR3 sequence (DNA): TGTGCCACCAGCAGACGGAGCTCCTACGAGCAGTACTTC. Translated: CATSRRSSYEQYF.

The rearrangement uses TRBV4-2 and TRBJ1-2; the D is unclear. Germline CDR1 is LGHNA and CDR2 is YNFKEQ. This CDR3 contains 16 residues. Trimming left V 1 base short and J 6 bases short, with 18 bases between. CDR3 in DNA: TGTGCCAGCAGCCAAGGAGCTTCCCGCCCTGGGCATGGCTACACCTTC. Translation gives CASSQGASRPGHGYTF.

The CDR3 spells CASSQVGGPTDTQYF. Here the CDR3 DNA reads TGCGCCAGCAGCCAAGTCGGCGGCCCCACAGATACGCAGTATTTT. The gene calls are TRBV4-3 and TRBJ2-3; D call uncertain. Germline lookup yields CDR1 LGHNA and CDR2 YSLEER. Trimming removed 1 base at V and 2 bases at J, with 10 bases between. This CDR3 is 15 amino acids long.

The chain carries TRBV7-2 and TRBJ2-2, with D perhaps TRBD2 (5 bases). This CDR3 comprises 16 residues. Trimming left V 2 bases short and J 1 base short, with 11 bases between. Per germline, CDR1 SGHTA and CDR2 FQGNSA. Here the CDR3 DNA reads TGTGCCAGCAGCTTAAACCCGGGGAGGAACACCGGGGAGCTGTTTTTT. Protein product: CASSLNPGRNTGELFF.

The rearrangement links TRBV28 to TRBJ1-4; D remains ambiguous. The CDR3 extends over 15 amino acids. Germline CDR1 is MDHEN and CDR2 is SYDVKM. V shed 3 bases and J shed 7 bases, with 15 bases lying between them. The CDR3 region is CASSFYLDRGEKLFF. DNA of the CDR3: TGTGCCAGCAGTTTTTATCTGGATCGGGGTGAAAAACTGTTTTTT.

The sample holds one count of this clone. This sequence joins TRBV7-2 and TRBJ2-2, with D perhaps TRBD1 (6 bases). CDR1 SGHTA and CDR2 FQGNSA come from the germline V gene. The CDR3 sequence is 15 residues long. V was trimmed by 6 bases and J by 0 bases, leaving 11 bases between them. In DNA, the CDR3 is TGTGCCAGCAGTCCCCGGGACACGAACACCGGGGAGCTGTTTTTT. Its translation: CASSPRDTNTGELFF.

This chain uses TRBV5-6 with TRBJ2-3; D is uncertain. The CDR3 totals 11 residues. CDR1 SGHDT and CDR2 YYEEEE come from the germline V gene. The germline V and J ends were trimmed by 3 bases and 5 bases, with 4 bases remaining between them. CDR3 loop: CASSWRDTQYF. CDR3 bases: TGTGCCAGCAGCTGGAGAGATACGCAGTATTTT. Variable domain in full (rest from reference TRBV5-6 and TRBJ2-3): DAGVTQSPTHLIKTRGQQVTLRCSPKSGHDTVSWYQQALGQGPQFIFQYYEEEERQRGNFPDRFSGHQFPNYSSELNVNALLLGDSALYLCASSWRDTQYFGPGTRLTVL.

The rearrangement uses TRBV15 and TRBJ1-2; TRBD1 matches at 7 bases. Germline V gives CDR1 LNHNV, CDR2 YYDKDF (reference sequence). V trimming: 1 base; J trimming: 2 bases; junction bases outside the gene matches: 4. The CDR3 is made up of 15 amino acids. In nucleotides, the CDR3 is TGTGCCACCAGCAGAGCCTTGGACAGGAACTATGGCTACACCTTC. This translates into CATSRALDRNYGYTF.